Listed here is a single T cell receptor beta chain. V was trimmed by 5 bases and J by 3 bases, leaving 10 bases between them. Per germline, CDR1 LGHNA and CDR2 YNFKEQ. The CDR3 is 13 amino acids. Authors' data handling: Amplification with reference gene primers provided the estimates of nucleated cell counts. The repertoire was sequenced with immunoSEQ multiplex PCR; TCRdb's copy has only in-frame clones and lacks some. That table is the source of V, J and clone size, and D and trimming were worked out from the DNA. In the table there are roughly 82,000 clones, around four fifths of which are singletons. The data were taken from a study of blood T cell repertoires in COVID-19. The overall study: There were acute and convalescent COVID-19 samples, and they came from the United States, Italy and Spain. T cells, B-cell-depleted T cells, or PBMCs supplied cDNA or gDNA.

The clonotype was recovered from a woman in her sixties or seventies with acute or convalescent COVID-19. The sample comprised peripheral blood. This sequence joins TRBV4-2 and TRBJ1-2; a possible D gene is TRBD1 (6 bases). The CDR3 region is CASSSQGDYGYTF. In DNA, the CDR3 is TGTGCCAGCAGCTCACAGGGTGACTATGGCTACACCTTC.